The 18 T cell receptor beta chains below were found in one sample sequenced in a study of blood T cell repertoires in COVID-19. The repertoire was sequenced with immunoSEQ multiplex PCR; TCRdb's copy has only in-frame clones and lacks some. Of 150,000 to 200,000 clones in the sample, 70% to 90% were seen once. Material for sequencing was peripheral blood. The receptors stem from a man at least 80 years old with COVID-19, enrolled during active disease.

The chain recombines TRBV28 with TRBJ2-2; TRBD1 matches 11 bases. CDR3 length: 17 residues. Germline values: CDR1 MDHEN, CDR2 SYDVKM. V lost 6 bases to trimming and J lost 0 bases; unmatched junction nucleotides: 6. The CDR3 nucleotides are TGTGCCAGCAGGGACAGGGGGCTTCTTGCGAACACCGGGGAGCTGTTTTTT. This codes for CASRDRGLLANTGELFF.

The V and J genes are TRBV5-6 and TRBJ1-3, with D hard to call. There are 17 residues in the CDR3. The V end was cut by 2 bases, the J end by 0 bases, with 15 bases between. CDR1 is SGHDT, CDR2 YYEEEE, per germline. CDR3 region: CASSLNVGYDSGNTIYF. CDR3 sequence (DNA): TGTGCCAGCAGCTTAAATGTCGGGTATGACTCTGGAAACACCATATATTTT.

This clone was seen only once. The chain couples TRBV5-1 to TRBJ1-2; 7 bases agree with TRBD1. Unmatched junction bases numbered 15, after V lost 4 bases and J lost 12 bases. The germline gives CDR1 SGHRS, CDR2 YFSETQ. CDR3 size: 14 residues. The CDR3 spells CASSPAGTATGDTF. The CDR3 DNA reads TGCGCCAGCAGCCCGGCCGGGACAGCCACCGGAGACACCTTC.

In its sample, this clone was seen a few times. V usage is TRBV3-1 (or the pseudogene TRBV3-2) and J usage is TRBJ2-2; 12 bases fit TRBD2. CDR1 LGHDT and CDR2 YNNKEL come from the germline V gene (reference sequence). V was clipped by 0 bases and J by 1 base; unmatched bases: 6. The CDR3 is made up of 19 amino acids. CDR3 nucleotide sequence: TGTGCCAGCAGCCAAGATGTTAGACTAGCGGGGGAGAACACCGGGGAGCTGTTTTTT. Encoded protein: CASSQDVRLAGENTGELFF.

The CDR3 protein is CASSTRQGAGGELFF. The CDR3 region has the DNA TGTGCCAGCAGTACTAGACAGGGGGCAGGCGGGGAGCTGTTTTTT. This chain joins TRBV7-2 and TRBJ2-2; TRBD1 matches 10 bases. Trimming at V came to 6 bases and at J to 7 bases, leaving 8 bases not matched to a gene. CDR1 SGHTA and CDR2 FQGNSA come from the germline V gene. This CDR3 region has 15 residues.

This chain uses TRBV7-8 with TRBJ2-2, with 7 bases fitting TRBD1. The CDR3 length is 19 residues. V lost 2 bases to trimming and J lost 1 base; unmatched junction nucleotides: 13. The germline V gene encodes CDR1 SGHVS and CDR2 FQNEAQ. Written as DNA, the CDR3 is TGTGCCAGCAGCTTAAACGTGGCCCGACAGGGCTTGAACACCGGGGAGCTGTTTTTT. Its translation is CASSLNVARQGLNTGELFF.

The J gene is TRBJ2-3, the V gene TRBV5-1; 8 nucleotides match TRBD2. This CDR3 spans 13 amino acids. Germline V lookup: CDR1 SGHRS, CDR2 YFSETQ. Losses at the gene ends were 9 bases for V and 3 bases for J; bases not matched to a gene: 6. The DNA of the CDR3 is TGCGCCACCTCGCCGGGGGGGACAGATACGCAGTATTTT. Its translation: CATSPGGTDTQYF.

The chain employs TRBV10-3 and TRBJ1-1; 7 nucleotides match TRBD1. V was pared by 7 bases and J by 0 bases, with 2 bases of the junction left unmatched. Germline lookup yields CDR1 ENHRY and CDR2 SYGVKD. The CDR3 extends over 13 amino acids. Here the CDR3 reads CAIKQGLNTEAFF. CDR3 sequence (DNA): TGTGCCATCAAACAGGGGCTGAACACTGAAGCTTTCTTT.

The rearrangement joins TRBV5-4 to TRBJ1-6, with 7 nucleotides matching TRBD1. V was clipped by 0 bases and J by 4 bases; unmatched bases: 1. Germline-derived CDR1 and CDR2 are SGHNT and YYREEE (reference sequence). The CDR3 loop spans 15 amino acids. The DNA of the CDR3 is TGTGCCAGCAGCTTGGACAGGGGATATAATTCACCCCTCCACTTT. Its protein is CASSLDRGYNSPLHF.

The chain uses TRBV19 and TRBJ1-2; no clear D. Looked up from germline, CDR1 is LNHDA and CDR2 is SQIVND (reference sequence). The V end lost 1 base, the J end lost 6 bases, and 9 bases lay between the germline ends. This CDR3 has 13 amino acids. The CDR3 nucleotides read TGTGCCAGTAGTATAGGGAACAGACATGGCTACACCTTC. This translates into CASSIGNRHGYTF. Based on the CDR3 plus reference TRBV19 and TRBJ1-2, the full variable domain is DGGITQSPKYLFRKEGQNVTLSCEQNLNHDAMYWYRQDPGQGLRLIYYSQIVNDFQKGDIAEGYSVSREKKESFPLTVTSAQKNPTAFYLCASSIGNRHGYTFGSGTRLTVV.

The chain links TRBV15 to TRBJ1-5; TRBD1 matches 7 bases. Germline CDR1 LNHNV, CDR2 YYDKDF (reference sequence). This CDR3 has 15 residues. J lost 11 bases, V lost 1 base, and 11 bases had no gene match. The CDR3 sequence: CATSRGETGKGAQHF. The CDR3 bases are TGTGCCACCAGCAGAGGTGAGACAGGGAAAGGGGCCCAGCATTTT.

The chain couples TRBV10-3 to TRBJ1-5; D uncertain. Trimming removed 3 bases from V and 3 bases from J, with 3 bases in between. CDR3 size: 12 residues. Germline V gene lookup returns CDR1 ENHRY and CDR2 SYGVKD. The CDR3 reads CAISDYNQPQHF. CDR3 DNA: TGTGCCATCAGTGATTACAATCAGCCCCAGCATTTT.

This chain uses TRBV7-3 with TRBJ1-5, with D possibly TRBD1 on 6 matching bases. CDR1 is SGHTA and CDR2 is FQGTGA in the germline V gene. CDR3 size: 13 residues. The V end was cut by 2 bases, the J end by 5 bases, with 7 bases between. The CDR3 DNA reads as TGTGCCAGCAGCTTATACAGGGATCAGCCCCAGCATTTT. Encoded protein: CASSLYRDQPQHF.

The chain links TRBV10-3 to TRBJ2-3; 10 bases line up with TRBD2. CDR3 length: 15 amino acids. Germline V CDR1 and CDR2: ENHRY, SYGVKD. J was trimmed by 4 bases and V by 9 bases; bases with no gene match: 10. CDR3 in DNA: TGTGCCATTTCTTTCGCAGCGGGAGGGCCAGATACGCAGTATTTT. This codes for CAISFAAGGPDTQYF.

This chain links TRBV19 with TRBJ2-1; 16 nucleotides agree with TRBD2. The CDR3 is 16 residues long. V was pared by 5 bases and J by 8 bases, with 6 bases of the junction left unmatched. Germline CDR1 is LNHDA and CDR2 is SQIVND (reference sequence). The CDR3 bases are TGTGCCAGTAGTCCGGGACTAGCGGGGGGGCTGGATGAGCAGTTCTTC. It codes for CASSPGLAGGLDEQFF.

The rearrangement uses TRBV27 and TRBJ1-4, with D possibly being TRBD1 (5 bases). This CDR3 spans 15 amino acids. V was clipped by 6 bases and J by 4 bases, with 15 bases between them. Germline V gene lookup returns CDR1 MNHEY and CDR2 SMNVEV (reference sequence). DNA of the CDR3: TGTGCCAGCAGCCGTCAGGGTGTGGGTAATGAAAAACTGTTTTTT. This codes for CASSRQGVGNEKLFF.

The chain recombines TRBV24-1 with TRBJ2-1, with 7 bases fitting TRBD2. The CDR3 sequence is 15 residues long. Germline values: CDR1 KGHDR, CDR2 SFDVKD. V lost 3 bases to trimming and J lost 1 base; unmatched junction nucleotides: 2. CDR3 sequence (DNA): TGTGCCACCAGTGATGGACTAGGTTCCTACAATGAGCAGTTCTTC. Protein sequence: CATSDGLGSYNEQFF.

The rearrangement uses TRBV25-1 and TRBJ2-5; 7 bases line up with TRBD1. The V segment lost 4 bases and the J segment 2 bases; nucleotides outside the gene matches: 4. The CDR3 spans 14 residues. Per germline, CDR1 MGHDK and CDR2 SYGVNS. CDR3 bases: TGTGCCAGCAGTGCACAGGGGCGGCAAGAGACCCAGTACTTC. Translated, it gives CASSAQGRQETQYF. Based on the CDR3 plus reference TRBV25-1 and TRBJ2-5, the full variable domain is EADIYQTPRYLVIGTGKKITLECSQTMGHDKMYWYQQDPGMELHLIHYSYGVNSTEKGDLSSESTVSRIRTEHFPLTLESARPSHTSQYLCASSAQGRQETQYFGPGTRLLVL.